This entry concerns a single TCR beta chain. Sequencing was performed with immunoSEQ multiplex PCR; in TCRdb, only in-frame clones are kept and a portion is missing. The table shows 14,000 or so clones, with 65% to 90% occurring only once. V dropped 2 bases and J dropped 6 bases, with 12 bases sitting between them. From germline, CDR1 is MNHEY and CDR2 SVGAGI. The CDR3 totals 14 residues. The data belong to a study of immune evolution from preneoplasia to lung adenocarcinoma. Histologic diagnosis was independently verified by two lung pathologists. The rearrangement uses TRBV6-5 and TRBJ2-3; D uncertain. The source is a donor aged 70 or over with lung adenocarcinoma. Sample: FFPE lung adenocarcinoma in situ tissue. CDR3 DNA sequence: TGTGCCAGCAGTTACACCCACGCTAGGGATACGCAGTATTTT. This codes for CASSYTHARDTQYF.